The clone carrying this T cell receptor beta chain was observed at least ten times. Its antigen is not identified. This entry comes from a study of quantifying T cell responses using KT2 cells. Study details: Reverse transcription used primers in the TCR alpha and beta constant regions.

Study-level findings and limits: Very high KT2 spike-in numbers caused saturation in KT2 sequence detection.

Unfractionated PBMC were spiked with known numbers of KT2 clone cells. Fixed numbers of PBMC received varying amounts of KT2 cells. The cDNA 3' end received a ligated oligonucleotide with a UMI. First-round PCR used 4 cycles and beta primers RC1.1 and RC1.2 covering TRBC1 and TRBC2. Starting with the second PCR, alpha and beta TCR chains went through separate processing. From the UMI-ligation and nested PCR reads, TCRdb called clonotypes with MiXCR, one entry per CDR3 protein. Among 25,000 to 35,000 distinct CDR3 sequences listed, 10% were seen once. This TCR was recovered from a human donor. The sample was PBMCs spiked with cells of the T cell clone KT2.

CDR3 DNA: TGTGCCAGCAGCTTTGGAGGGTCGGACAAAGCTTTCTTT. It encodes CASSFGGSDKAFF. The V and J genes are TRBV7-3 and TRBJ1-1; the D gene is possibly TRBD1 (5 bases). The V end was cut by 3 bases, the J end by 9 bases, with 14 bases between. CDR1 is SGHTA, CDR2 FQGTGA, per germline. This CDR3 comprises 13 residues.